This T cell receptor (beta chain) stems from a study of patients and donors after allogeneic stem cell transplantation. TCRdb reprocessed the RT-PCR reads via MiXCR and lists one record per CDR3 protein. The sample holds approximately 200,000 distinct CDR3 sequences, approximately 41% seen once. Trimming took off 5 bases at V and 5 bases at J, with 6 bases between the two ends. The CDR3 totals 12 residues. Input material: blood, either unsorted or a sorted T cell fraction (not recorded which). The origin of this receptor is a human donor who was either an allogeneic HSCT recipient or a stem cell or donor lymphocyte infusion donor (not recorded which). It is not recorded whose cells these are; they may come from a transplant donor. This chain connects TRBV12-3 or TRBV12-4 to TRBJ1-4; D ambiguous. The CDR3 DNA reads TGTGCCAGCAGTCAAATAAATGAAAAACTGTTTTTT. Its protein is CASSQINEKLFF.